What follows are 22 T cell receptor beta chains derived from one specimen sequenced in a study of blood T cells in healthy people across ages. The authors ran a second PCR of about 7 to 11 cycles using a sample-barcoded 5' primer and a J-beta primer mix. In TCRdb, the 5' RACE reads were re-called with MiXCR into one record per CDR3 protein. In the table there are 600,000 or so distinct CDR3 sequences, roughly 48% of which are singletons. Sequenced input: blood. All receptors come from an elderly man in good health.

The chain is built from TRBV7-9 and TRBJ2-1, with a weak D call TRBD1 (6 bases). The CDR3 has 16 residues. V lost 5 bases, J lost 4 bases, and 18 bases lay in between. Germline loops: CDR1 SEHNR, CDR2 FQNEAQ (reference sequence). This CDR3 reads CASSPSGDPMYNEQFF. Written as DNA, the CDR3 is TGTGCCAGCAGCCCCTCAGGGGACCCGATGTACAATGAGCAGTTCTTC. Variable domain in full (rest from reference TRBV7-9 and TRBJ2-1): DTGVSQNPRHKITKRGQNVTFRCDPISEHNRLYWYRQTLGQGPEFLTYFQNEAQLEKSRLLSDRFSAERPKGSFSTLEIQRTEQGDSAMYLCASSPSGDPMYNEQFFGPGTRLTVL.

V is TRBV15 and J is TRBJ2-1; D gene ambiguous. The CDR3 length is 14 residues. In germline, CDR1 is LNHNV, CDR2 YYDKDF (reference sequence). V lost 0 bases to trimming and J lost 7 bases, with 10 bases between them. The CDR3 DNA sequence: TGTGCCACCAGCAGAGATCGGATGGAAAATGAGCAGTTCTTC. Amino acids: CATSRDRMENEQFF.

The rearrangement joins TRBV24-1 to TRBJ2-6; D unresolved. The germline V gene has CDR1 KGHDR and CDR2 SFDVKD. V was clipped by 3 bases and J by 0 bases, with 5 bases between them. The length of the CDR3 is 15 residues. DNA for the CDR3: TGTGCCACCAGTGATCAGTCCTCTGGGGCCAACGTCCTGACTTTC. Protein product: CATSDQSSGANVLTF.

J is TRBJ2-1 and V is TRBV7-2; the match to TRBD1 covers 7 bases. This CDR3 has 14 amino acids. The V segment lost 4 bases and the J segment 7 bases; nucleotides outside the gene matches: 7. Per the germline V gene, CDR1 is SGHTA and CDR2 is FQGNSA. The CDR3 here is CASSSNRGWNEQFF. As DNA, the CDR3 is TGTGCCAGCAGCTCAAACAGGGGTTGGAATGAGCAGTTCTTC.

This chain connects TRBV7-2 to TRBJ2-3, with D perhaps matching TRBD2 (5 bases). The CDR3 is made up of 15 amino acids. V was cut by 2 bases and J by 3 bases, with 12 bases left in between. Germline values: CDR1 SGHTA, CDR2 FQGNSA. The CDR3 here is CASSLWGTGTDTQYF. The CDR3 region has the DNA TGTGCCAGCAGCTTATGGGGTACGGGAACAGATACGCAGTATTTT. Combining the CDR3 with reference TRBV7-2 and TRBJ2-3 gives the whole variable domain GAGVSQSPSNKVTEKGKDVELRCDPISGHTALYWYRQSLGQGLEFLIYFQGNSAPDKSGLPSDRFSAERTGGSVSTLTIQRTQQEDSAVYLCASSLWGTGTDTQYFGPGTRLTVL.

This clonotype turned up a few times. The V and J genes are TRBV7-8 and TRBJ2-7, with a possible D match to TRBD2 (5 bases). CDR1 and CDR2 (germline): SGHVS, FQNEAQ. CDR3 length: 14 residues. Trimming cost V 2 bases and J 1 base, with 9 bases left between them. For the CDR3, the DNA is TGTGCCAGCAGCTTAAGTCGGGGTTCCTACGAGCAGTACTTC. Its translation: CASSLSRGSYEQYF. Full variable domain (outside the CDR3, taken from reference TRBV7-8 and TRBJ2-7): GAGVSQSPRYKVAKRGQDVALRCDPISGHVSLFWYQQALGQGPEFLTYFQNEAQLDKSGLPSDRFFAERPEGSVSTLKIQRTQQEDSAVYLCASSLSRGSYEQYFGPGTRLTVT.

This clonotype came up a few times. This chain links TRBV7-2 with TRBJ2-1; TRBD2 is a possible D gene (6 bases). Per germline, CDR1 SGHTA and CDR2 FQGNSA. The CDR3 extends over 15 amino acids. The V end lost 4 bases, the J end lost 4 bases, and 14 bases lay between the germline ends. The CDR3 DNA is TGTGCCAGCAGCTCCAGACTAGTGATTTACAATGAGCAGTTCTTC. Translating it yields CASSSRLVIYNEQFF.

The chain carries TRBV5-1 and TRBJ2-5, with no clear D. Per the germline V gene, CDR1 is SGHRS and CDR2 is YFSETQ. This CDR3 spans 14 amino acids. V dropped 4 bases and J dropped 1 base, with 11 bases sitting between them. The CDR3 loop reads CASSLFMSQETQYF. In nucleotides, the CDR3 is TGCGCCAGCAGCCTATTTATGAGCCAAGAGACCCAGTACTTC. The full variable domain, completed using reference TRBV5-1 and TRBJ2-5, is KAGVTQTPRYLIKTRGQQVTLSCSPISGHRSVSWYQQTPGQGLQFLFEYFSETQRNKGNFPGRFSGRQFSNSRSEMNVSTLELGDSALYLCASSLFMSQETQYFGPGTRLLVL.

There are a few counts of this clonotype. V usage is TRBV24-1 and J usage is TRBJ2-7, with D perhaps matching TRBD2 (5 bases). V was shortened by 5 bases and J by 6 bases, with 7 bases between the two germline ends. The CDR3 is made up of 11 amino acids. Germline V gene sequence: CDR1 KGHDR, CDR2 SFDVKD. The CDR3 protein is CATSAGFEQYF. The CDR3 bases are TGTGCCACCAGTGCGGGATTCGAGCAGTACTTC.

Regarding this clonotype: With a much larger clone just one base away, this may be a read error. The chain couples TRBV6-6 to TRBJ2-4, with 8 bases identical to TRBD1. Germline CDR1 is MNHNY and CDR2 is SVGAGI (reference sequence). Losses at the gene ends were 4 bases for V and 13 bases for J; bases not matched to a gene: 15. This CDR3 has 15 amino acids. The CDR3 region has the DNA TGTGCCAGCAGTTCCCTGGACAGGGACGGCAATGAGCAGTACTTC. The encoded protein is CASSSLDRDGNEQYF.

The chain links TRBV20-1 to TRBJ2-2; perhaps D is TRBD1 or TRBD2 (7 bases each). The CDR3 is 14 amino acids. In germline, CDR1 is DFQATT, CDR2 SNEGSKA (reference sequence). Trimming stripped 6 bases from V and 0 bases from J, with 11 bases between. CDR3 nucleotide sequence: TGCAGTGCAGCGGGACAGTCGAACACCGGGGAGCTGTTTTTT. Translated, it gives CSAAGQSNTGELFF.

This chain joins TRBV29-1 and TRBJ1-2, with TRBD1 matching 9 bases. Germline V CDR1 and CDR2: SQVTM, ANQGSEA. The CDR3 is 17 residues long. J was trimmed by 3 bases and V by 3 bases; bases with no gene match: 14. The CDR3 region is CSVDERGTGRDHYGYTF. In DNA form, the CDR3 reads TGCAGCGTTGACGAAAGGGGGACAGGGAGGGACCACTATGGCTACACCTTC.

There are a few counts of this clonotype. This chain links TRBV20-1 with TRBJ2-3, with D unclear. Per germline, CDR1 DFQATT and CDR2 SNEGSKA (reference sequence). The V end was cut by 2 bases, the J end by 5 bases, with 14 bases between. This CDR3 comprises 14 residues. Here the CDR3 reads CSARIGATVDTQYF. In nucleotides, the CDR3 is TGCAGTGCTAGAATAGGTGCGACTGTAGATACGCAGTATTTT.

This clonotype was found once. The rearrangement uses TRBV29-1 and TRBJ1-3; no definite D call. Looked up from germline, CDR1 is SQVTM and CDR2 is ANQGSEA. Trimming left V 3 bases short and J 0 bases short, with 6 bases between. The CDR3 contains 13 residues. The CDR3 loop is CSVDGNSGNTIYF. The CDR3 region has the DNA TGCAGCGTTGACGGGAACTCTGGAAACACCATATATTTT.

This clonotype has a count of ten or more. V usage is TRBV6-5 and J usage is TRBJ2-7; 10 bases are shared with TRBD1. The CDR3 consists of 15 residues. Germline V lookup: CDR1 MNHEY, CDR2 SVGAGI. Germline trimming cut 6 bases from V and 2 bases from J; bases unmatched to any gene: 7. CDR3 residues: CASRTGGLLPYEQYF. The CDR3 coding sequence is TGTGCCAGCAGGACAGGGGGCTTACTTCCCTACGAGCAGTACTTC.

The genes are TRBV7-2 and TRBJ2-7; TRBD2 aligns across 13 bases. CDR3 length equals 15 residues. Germline assignment: CDR1 SGHTA and CDR2 FQGNSA. Trimming removed 4 bases from V and 6 bases from J; junction bases left unmatched: 6. CDR3 DNA: TGTGCCAGCAGCTCCGGACTAGCGGGAGAAGGCGAGCAGTACTTC. This encodes CASSSGLAGEGEQYF.

This clonotype turned up a few times. The chain joins TRBV7-2 to TRBJ1-5; D is uncertain. CDR1 is SGHTA, CDR2 FQGNSA, per germline. Trimming took off 0 bases at V and 2 bases at J, with 8 bases between the two ends. The CDR3 has 15 amino acids. The CDR3 here is CASSLAEGGNQPQHF. The DNA of the CDR3 is TGTGCCAGCAGCTTAGCGGAGGGTGGCAATCAGCCCCAGCATTTT.

The chain links TRBV11-3 to TRBJ2-5; tentatively, D is TRBD2 (6 bases). The end of the DNA is better explained by TRBJ2-7, so the J call may be wrong. CDR3 length equals 12 residues. CDR1 SGHNT and CDR2 YENEEA come from the germline V gene. The CDR3 nucleotides read TGTGCCAGCAGTTCGGGAGAGCACGAGCAGTACTTC. Its protein is CASSSGEHEQYF.

The chain uses TRBV5-6 and TRBJ1-5; no clear D. CDR3 length equals 15 residues. V was trimmed by 1 base and J by 2 bases, leaving 10 bases between them. CDR1 SGHDT and CDR2 YYEEEE come from the germline V gene. CDR3 in amino acids: CASSLRQAGNQPQHF. The CDR3 DNA reads as TGTGCCAGCAGCTTGCGGCAGGCAGGCAATCAGCCCCAGCATTTT.

This clonotype was observed a handful of times. The chain has TRBV18 and TRBJ1-2; D is possibly TRBD1 (5 bases). The V gene lost 2 bases and the J gene lost 5 bases, with 9 bases spanning the gap. The CDR3 totals 13 residues. CDR1 is KGHSH, CDR2 LQKENI, per germline. The CDR3 loop is CASSPSWGYGYTF. CDR3 sequence (DNA): TGTGCCAGCTCACCATCGTGGGGGTATGGCTACACCTTC.

On this clonotype: An end of the junction differs from the germline gene, which may be a read error. This rearrangement joins TRBV7-3 to TRBJ1-1, with D uncertain. This CDR3 comprises 12 residues. CDR1 is SGHTA and CDR2 is FQGTGA in the germline V gene. In DNA form, the CDR3 reads TGTGCCATCAGCTTCAACATCGGAGAAGCTTTCTTT. It codes for CAISFNIGEAFF.

The V and J genes are TRBV20-1 and TRBJ2-1; D is unresolved. The V end lost 3 bases, the J end lost 15 bases, and 18 bases lay between the germline ends. CDR1 is DFQATT and CDR2 is SNEGSKA in the germline V gene (reference sequence). The CDR3 is 12 residues long. The CDR3 loop is CSARAPDLSSFF. The DNA for the CDR3 is TGCAGTGCTAGGGCCCCTGACCTCTCGTCGTTCTTC.